This T cell receptor (beta chain) is drawn from a study of cytomegalovirus exposure and HLA in healthy donors. Findings and caveats of the study: Likely technical artifact: a cluster of highly shared sequence variants. A few of the chains that were CMV-associated were confirmed in vitro to be specific for CMV antigens. Accurate prediction of HLA-A and HLA-B alleles (for most subjects) was reportedly achieved from TCR beta sequences.

Concerning this clone: Its matching antigen is unknown.

Trimming took 5 bases from V and 5 from J, leaving 15 bases between them. Germline CDR1 is MNHNY and CDR2 is SVGAGI (reference sequence). The CDR3 sequence is 14 residues long. 60 Vbeta and 13 Jbeta primers were used in PCR. Assay used: immunoSEQ multiplex PCR; TCRdb lists only in-frame clones, some missing. The data contain roughly 160,000 clones, about 65% of them singletons. Sequencing input: PBMCs. The chain couples TRBV6-6 to TRBJ1-1; D not certain. This clonotype was sampled from a girl aged 5-17 years in good health and CMV-seronegative. The CDR3 DNA reads TGTGCCAGCAGTACTGACCCTTCAGGAACTGAAGCTTTCTTT. Its translation: CASSTDPSGTEAFF.